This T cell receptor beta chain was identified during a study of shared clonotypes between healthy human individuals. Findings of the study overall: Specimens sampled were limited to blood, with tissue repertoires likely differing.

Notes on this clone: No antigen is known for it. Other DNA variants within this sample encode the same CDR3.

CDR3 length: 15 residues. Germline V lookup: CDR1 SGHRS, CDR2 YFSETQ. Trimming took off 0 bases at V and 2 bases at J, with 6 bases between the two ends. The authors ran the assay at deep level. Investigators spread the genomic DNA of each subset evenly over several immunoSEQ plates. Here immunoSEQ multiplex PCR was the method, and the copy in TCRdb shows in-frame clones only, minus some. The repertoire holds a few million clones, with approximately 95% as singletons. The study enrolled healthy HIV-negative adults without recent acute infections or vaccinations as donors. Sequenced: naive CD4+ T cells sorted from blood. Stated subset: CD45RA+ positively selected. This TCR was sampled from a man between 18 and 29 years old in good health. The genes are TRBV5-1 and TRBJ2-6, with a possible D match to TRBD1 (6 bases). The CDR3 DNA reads TGCGCCAGCAGCTTGGCAGGGGCTGGGGCCAACGTCCTGACTTTC. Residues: CASSLAGAGANVLTF.